The sample holds a few counts of the clone carrying this TCR beta chain. The length of the CDR3 is 13 residues. J gave up 6 bases and V 6 bases, and 3 bases lay outside the gene matches. The entry originates in a study of T-cell reconstitution after alpha-beta-depleted transplantation in children. Preparation of the TCRbeta library used unique molecular identifiers. TCRdb independently ran MiXCR on the PCR reads; one entry per CDR3 protein. Here the sample spans about 78,000 distinct CDR3 sequences, 14% being singletons. The chain combines TRBV12-3 or TRBV12-4 with TRBJ2-2, with TRBD1 matching 8 bases. The clonotype comes from a male patient aged 2 to 9 who had a stem cell transplant for acute lymphoblastic leukemia, so the T cells may come from the graft donor. The sample in question was PBMCs, mostly from graft donor cells, obtained 180 days after TCRalphabeta/CD19-depleted stem cell transplant. The CDR3 DNA reads as TGTGCCAGCAGGGACAGGGAGTCCGGGGAGCTGTTTTTT. Amino acid sequence: CASRDRESGELFF.